The rows below give T cell receptor beta chains drawn from one sample of a study of PD-L1 blockade in urothelial cancer. Here immunoSEQ multiplex PCR was the method, and the copy in TCRdb shows in-frame clones only, minus some. The sample has approximately 55,000 clones; about 86% are singletons. The sample consisted of PBMCs, taken around atezolizumab (anti-PD-L1) treatment. Receptors were obtained from a man aged 55 to 70 with urothelial cancer. Both conserved end residues are part of each CDR3. D genes are given only for firm matches. Size is omitted from some rows. Given values are once, few, many or a class for expanded clones.

TRBV27	11	TRBJ1-1	-	-	CASKGVTEAFF	TGTGCCAGCAAAGGGGTGACTGAAGCTTTCTTT
TRBV11-2	15	TRBJ1-3	-	few	CASSFHRSSGNTIYF	TGTGCCAGCAGCTTCCACAGGAGCTCTGGAAACACCATATATTTT
TRBV6-1	15	TRBJ2-7	-	-	CASSVNRAAFYEQYF	TGTGCCAGCAGTGTTAACAGGGCGGCCTTCTACGAGCAGTACTTC
TRBV7-9	15	TRBJ2-1	TRBD2	-	CASSSGTSGNNEQFF	TGTGCCAGCAGCTCGGGGACTAGCGGAAACAATGAGCAGTTCTTC
TRBV5-1	15	TRBJ2-7	TRBD2	once	CASSSGPRGGYEQYF	TGCGCCAGCAGCTCGGGACCCCGGGGAGGGTACGAGCAGTACTTC
TRBV5-1	16	TRBJ1-1	-	-	CASSPELQGRNTEAFF	TGCGCCAGCAGTCCGGAATTACAGGGTAGAAATACTGAAGCTTTCTTT
TRBV30	15	TRBJ2-1	TRBD2	-	CAWSGLAGTYNEQFF	TGTGCCTGGAGCGGACTAGCGGGAACTTACAATGAGCAGTTCTTC
TRBV10-3	12	TRBJ2-7	-	-	CAISNRDYEQYF	TGTGCCATCAGCAACCGGGACTACGAGCAGTACTTC
TRBV5-1	16	TRBJ2-7	TRBD1	-	CASSLGGQGPSYEQYF	TGCGCCAGCAGCTTGGGGGGACAGGGTCCGTCCTACGAGCAGTACTTC
TRBV9	17	TRBJ2-6	-	-	CASSVATGEVGANVLTF	TGTGCCAGCAGCGTAGCTACAGGGGAGGTTGGGGCCAACGTCCTGACTTTC
TRBV19	15	TRBJ2-5	TRBD1	once	CASRKDRGPAETQYF	TGTGCCAGTAGAAAGGACAGGGGGCCCGCAGAGACCCAGTACTTC
TRBV7-2	13	TRBJ1-1	TRBD1	-	CASGQGRNTEAFF	TGTGCCAGCGGACAGGGGAGGAACACTGAAGCTTTCTTT
TRBV30	13	TRBJ1-1	-	few	CAWRAVVNTEAFF	TGTGCCTGGAGAGCCGTGGTGAACACTGAAGCTTTCTTT
TRBV5-1	14	TRBJ2-2	-	-	CATKKGTNTGELFF	TGCGCCACCAAAAAGGGGACAAACACCGGGGAGCTGTTTTTT
TRBV4-3	16	TRBJ2-1	-	-	CASSQDAAGSYNEQFF	TGCGCCAGCAGCCAAGATGCCGCGGGATCCTACAATGAGCAGTTCTTC
TRBV30	13	TRBJ2-2	TRBD2	-	CAWSVGGQGELFF	TGTGCCTGGAGTGTGGGAGGGCAGGGGGAGCTGTTTTTT
TRBV2	14	TRBJ1-1	-	-	CASDGGPFATEAFF	TGTGCCAGCGACGGGGGGCCCTTCGCCACTGAAGCTTTCTTT
TRBV2	14	TRBJ1-2	-	-	CASSERAGTYGYTF	TGTGCCAGCAGTGAACGGGCAGGGACATATGGCTACACCTTC
TRBV4-1	14	TRBJ2-2	TRBD2	many	CASSAGEFTGELFF	TGCGCCAGCAGCGCGGGAGAGTTCACCGGGGAGCTGTTTTTT
TRBV6-5	15	TRBJ1-2	TRBD1	-	CASSYPGQGSYGYTF	TGTGCCAGCAGTTACCCGGGACAGGGGTCCTATGGCTACACCTTC
TRBV7-2	15	TRBJ2-1	-	-	CASSLVRVPYNEQFF	TGTGCCAGCAGCTTAGTCAGGGTTCCCTACAATGAGCAGTTCTTC
TRBV6-5	15	TRBJ1-5	-	-	CASSHRPDSNQPQHF	TGTGCCAGCAGCCACAGGCCCGATAGCAATCAGCCCCAGCATTTT
TRBV9	17	TRBJ2-7	-	-	CASSVGIGGGLTYEQYF	TGTGCCAGCAGCGTAGGGATCGGTGGCGGACTTACCTACGAGCAGTACTTC
TRBV9	14	TRBJ1-1	-	-	CASSVESTDLQAFF	TGTGCCAGCAGCGTAGAATCTACGGACTTACAAGCTTTCTTT
TRBV6-1	13	TRBJ1-5	-	-	CASSARGNQPQHF	TGTGCCAGCAGTGCCAGGGGCAATCAGCCCCAGCATTTT
TRBV19	13	TRBJ2-7	TRBD1	-	CASSEGGGSEQYF	TGTGCCAGTAGTGAAGGGGGCGGCTCCGAGCAGTACTTC
TRBV5-1	17	TRBJ2-6	-	-	CASSLQVIGSGANVLTF	TGCGCCAGCAGCTTGCAGGTCATCGGCTCTGGGGCCAACGTCCTGACTTTC
TRBV7-2	15	TRBJ1-1	-	-	CASSLARGGQTEAFF	TGTGCCAGCAGCTTAGCGCGGGGGGGGCAGACTGAAGCTTTCTTT
TRBV4-1	18	TRBJ1-2	-	-	CASSLAHPAAIANYGYTF	TGCGCCAGCAGCCTAGCCCACCCTGCGGCGATAGCTAACTATGGCTACACCTTC
TRBV6-1	11	TRBJ2-7	-	-	CASREIYEQYF	TGTGCCAGCAGGGAGATCTACGAGCAGTACTTC
TRBV6-4	15	TRBJ2-3	TRBD2	-	CASSVERGSTDTQYF	TGTGCCAGCAGTGTGGAGCGGGGGAGCACAGATACGCAGTATTTT
TRBV5-1	14	TRBJ1-1	TRBD1	-	CASSSGQGNTEAFF	TGCGCCAGCAGCTCTGGACAGGGGAACACTGAAGCTTTCTTT
TRBV19	13	TRBJ2-7	-	-	CASSIGAVYEQYF	TGTGCCAGTAGTATAGGGGCAGTTTACGAGCAGTACTTC
TRBV30	15	TRBJ1-4	-	-	CAGTFLPEANEKLFF	TGTGCGGGGACTTTCCTCCCTGAGGCTAATGAAAAACTGTTTTTT
TRBV29-1	14	TRBJ1-4	-	-	CSARRGSTEEKLFF	TGCAGCGCCCGGAGGGGTTCGACGGAGGAAAAACTGTTTTTT
TRBV19	14	TRBJ1-6	-	-	CASGWAPGSSPLHF	TGTGCCAGTGGGTGGGCCCCAGGCTCCTCACCCCTCCACTTT
TRBV7-8	17	TRBJ1-3	-	-	CASSLRTSVWAGNTIYF	TGTGCCAGCAGCTTAAGGACTTCGGTTTGGGCTGGAAACACCATATATTTT
TRBV25-1	13	TRBJ1-2	-	-	CASSRDSNYGYTF	TGTGCCAGCAGTAGAGACAGTAACTATGGCTACACCTTC
TRBV9	15	TRBJ1-4	-	-	CASSVAVGPNEKLFF	TGTGCCAGCAGCGTAGCGGTGGGGCCTAATGAAAAACTGTTTTTT
TRBV6-1	14	TRBJ2-5	-	-	CASSEQVTQETQYF	TGTGCCAGCAGTGAACAGGTTACTCAAGAGACCCAGTACTTC
TRBV19	13	TRBJ2-2	TRBD1	-	CASSEQGTGELFF	TGTGCCAGTAGCGAACAGGGGACCGGGGAGCTGTTTTTT
TRBV7-9	15	TRBJ1-5	-	-	CASSLDIWADQPQHF	TGTGCCAGCAGCTTAGATATCTGGGCTGATCAGCCCCAGCATTTT
TRBV28	14	TRBJ2-1	-	-	CATYRGSPFGEQFF	TGTGCCACTTATCGCGGGTCCCCCTTCGGTGAGCAGTTCTTC
TRBV5-1	15	TRBJ2-7	-	-	CASSLGHLSSYEQYF	TGCGCCAGCAGCCTGGGACACTTGAGCTCCTACGAGCAGTACTTC
TRBV6-5	15	TRBJ1-1	TRBD1	-	CASRGRTGYFTEAFF	TGTGCCAGCAGGGGCCGGACAGGATATTTTACTGAAGCTTTCTTT
TRBV19	15	TRBJ2-7	-	-	CASRERSGPTYEQYF	TGTGCCAGTAGGGAGCGAAGCGGGCCCACCTACGAGCAGTACTTC
TRBV7-9	12	TRBJ2-1	-	-	CASSPRRGEQFF	TGTGCCAGCAGCCCCCGTAGGGGTGAGCAGTTCTTC
TRBV6-1	17	TRBJ2-1	TRBD2	-	CASSVRAGGYSHNEQFF	TGTGCCAGCAGTGTCAGAGCGGGAGGGTATTCACACAATGAGCAGTTCTTC
TRBV9	16	TRBJ2-1	TRBD2	-	CASSVASGRLGNEQFF	TGTGCCAGCAGCGTAGCCAGCGGGAGATTAGGCAATGAGCAGTTCTTC
TRBV9	14	TRBJ1-1	TRBD1	-	CASSKTGLNTEAFF	TGTGCCAGCAGCAAGACAGGGCTGAACACTGAAGCTTTCTTT
TRBV28	15	TRBJ1-2	TRBD1	-	CASRKGGGSNYGYTF	TGTGCCAGCAGAAAAGGAGGGGGCTCTAACTATGGCTACACCTTC
TRBV18	14	TRBJ1-1	-	-	CASSFQAGDTEAFF	TGTGCCAGCTCATTTCAGGCGGGCGACACTGAAGCTTTCTTT
TRBV27	14	TRBJ2-3	-	-	CASSLEQGEDTQYF	TGTGCCAGCAGTTTAGAACAGGGAGAAGATACGCAGTATTTT
TRBV27	14	TRBJ1-4	TRBD1	-	CASSLYTGDEKLFF	TGTGCCAGCAGTTTATACACAGGGGATGAAAAACTGTTTTTT